This T cell receptor (beta chain) stems from a study of blood T cells in healthy people across ages. Study-level information: In model experiments, template switching was able to capture about one barcoded beta molecule for every two T cells that were present.

Next came a second PCR, run for about 6 to 12 cycles, which used a sample-barcoded 5' primer along with a J-beta primer mix. From the 5' RACE reads, TCRdb called clonotypes with MiXCR, one entry per CDR3 protein. The table includes about 730,000 distinct CDR3 sequences, roughly 47% detected once. V shed 2 bases and J shed 8 bases, with 9 bases lying between them. Germline V gene sequence: CDR1 DFQATT, CDR2 SNEGSKA (reference sequence). The CDR3 extends over 12 amino acids. Source material: blood. This chain joins TRBV20-1 and TRBJ1-4; possible D gene TRBD1, 6 bases. The receptor's source is a woman aged 60 to 75 in good health. The CDR3 is CSARQGIEKLFF. In DNA, the CDR3 is TGCAGTGCTAGACAGGGGATAGAAAAACTGTTTTTT.